A selection of T cell receptor beta chains follows, all from one sample in a study of OX40 agonist ivuxolimab in advanced cancers. Sequenced by immunoSEQ multiplex PCR; TCRdb stores in-frame clones only, minus some. Of 45,000 to 70,000 clones in the sample, approximately 91% were seen once. The sample here was CD4+ or CD8+ T cells sorted from blood, taken in a trial of the OX40 agonist ivuxolimab. These receptors were collected from an adult with an advanced solid tumor such as melanoma, head and neck, liver or kidney cancer. CDR3s include the opening cysteine and the closing phenylalanine or tryptophan. The order of the fields is clone size, J gene, D gene, V gene, CDR3 DNA, CDR3 protein. The D gene is left open where the match is weak. Size values are once, few and many counts, or a class for expanded clones, and some rows have none.

>-|TRBJ1-2|TRBD1|TRBV11-1
TGTGCCAGCAGCTTAGGGGACAGGGACGGCTATGGCTACACCTTC
CASSLGDRDGYGYTF
>-|TRBJ2-2|-|TRBV4-2
TGTGCCAGCAGCCAAGATGGGGCGACAGGGAACACCGGGGAGCTGTTTTTT
CASSQDGATGNTGELFF
>-|TRBJ2-5|-|TRBV18
TGTGCCAGCTCACCTAAAGAGACCCAGTACTTC
CASSPKETQYF
>few|TRBJ2-7|-|TRBV7-3
TGTGCCAGCAGCCCAAGTGGGACCTACGAGCAGTACTTC
CASSPSGTYEQYF
>-|TRBJ2-7|-|TRBV19
TGTGCCAGTAGTGTATCCGGGACACCCGGCTACGAGCAGTACTTC
CASSVSGTPGYEQYF
>-|TRBJ2-7|-|TRBV28
TGTGCCAGCAGTTTTAAATGGGGACAAACCCTCTACGAGCAGTACTTC
CASSFKWGQTLYEQYF
>-|TRBJ2-6|-|TRBV10-2
TGCGCCAGCAGTAATTTTGGAGGGTCTGGGGCCAACGTCCTGACTTTC
CASSNFGGSGANVLTF
>-|TRBJ1-1|-|TRBV19
TGTGCCAGTAGTATGCGTGAGAACACTGAAGCTTTCTTT
CASSMRENTEAFF
>-|TRBJ1-1|-|TRBV6-6
TGTGCCAGCCCCGGGGCGTTGGGCACTGAAGCTTTCTTT
CASPGALGTEAFF
>-|TRBJ2-3|TRBD2|TRBV11-2
TGTGCCAGCACCTATAGCGGGAGAGGGCCAGATACGCAGTATTTT
CASTYSGRGPDTQYF
>once|TRBJ2-2|TRBD1|TRBV5-1
TGCGCCAGCAGCCCACGGACAGGGGGAATCACCGGGGAGCTGTTTTTT
CASSPRTGGITGELFF
>-|TRBJ1-3|-|TRBV6-1
TGTGCCAGCATTCTTGGAAACACCATATATTTT
CASILGNTIYF
>-|TRBJ1-3|TRBD1|TRBV9
TGTGCCAGCAGCGTAGCAGGACAGGGTGGAAACACCATATATTTT
CASSVAGQGGNTIYF
>once|TRBJ1-6|-|TRBV6-5
TGTGCCAGCAGTTGGAACTCTGGCCAGTCCAAGTCACCCCTCCACTTT
CASSWNSGQSKSPLHF
>-|TRBJ2-3|-|TRBV6-1
TGTGCCAGCAGTGAAGGAGGGGGCGGGATTACGCAGTATTTT
CASSEGGGGITQYF
>-|TRBJ2-5|-|TRBV29-1
-
CSVGSGTSGRTYF
>once|TRBJ1-5|TRBD1|TRBV5-4
TGTGCCAGCAGCTTAGGGGGCAACCGTGGCAATCAGCCCCAGCATTTT
CASSLGGNRGNQPQHF
>few|TRBJ2-7|TRBD2|TRBV19
TGTGCCAGTATAAGCGGGAGGCCATCCTACGAGCAGTACTTC
CASISGRPSYEQYF
>-|TRBJ2-7|TRBD2|TRBV27
TGTGCCAGCAGTTTGTCCAGCGGGAGAAGCGAGCAGTACTTC
CASSLSSGRSEQYF
>-|TRBJ1-2|-|TRBV6-1
TGTGCCAGCGGAACTACAGAGGATTGGGGCTACACCTTC
CASGTTEDWGYTF
>few|TRBJ2-4|-|TRBV30
TGTGCCTGGAGCGGGACTGTCGGGGGCAAAAACATTCAGTACTTC
CAWSGTVGGKNIQYF
>-|TRBJ2-7|-|TRBV28
TGTGCCAGCAGTTTACCCGGACAGCTTCCCTACGAGCAGTACTTC
CASSLPGQLPYEQYF
>-|TRBJ2-2|TRBD2|TRBV5-1
TGCGCCAGCAGCTTGGAAGGGACTACCGACCACACCGGGGAGCTGTTTTTT
CASSLEGTTDHTGELFF
>-|TRBJ2-1|-|TRBV5-1
TGCGCCAGCAGCTTGGGGCGGTCCTCCTACAATGAGCAGTTCTTC
CASSLGRSSYNEQFF
>-|TRBJ2-2|-|TRBV2
TGTGCCAGCAGTGAAGCGTCCACCGGGGAGCTGTTTTTT
CASSEASTGELFF
>-|TRBJ1-1|TRBD1|TRBV5-4
TGTGCCAGCGAGGGACAGATGAACACTGAAGCTTTCTTT
CASEGQMNTEAFF
>few|TRBJ1-5|-|TRBV28
TGTGCCAGCAGACTTACCCAGGCCAATCAGCCCCAGCATTTT
CASRLTQANQPQHF
>-|TRBJ1-5|TRBD1|TRBV23-1
TGCGCCAGCAGAGACAGGGGAAAACAGCCCCAGCATTTT
CASRDRGKQPQHF
>-|TRBJ1-1|-|TRBV5-4
TGTGCCAGCACGACCACGGCGAACACTGAAGCTTTCTTT
CASTTTANTEAFF